The clone carrying this TCR beta chain is classed as medium-sized. The antigen is undetermined. This CDR3 contains 14 residues. CDR1 DFQATT and CDR2 SNEGSKA come from the germline V gene (reference sequence). V was trimmed by 6 bases and J by 0 bases, leaving 11 bases between them. Via MiXCR, TCRdb re-called the 5' RACE reads, giving one row per CDR3 protein. The data show about 10,000 distinct CDR3 sequences, roughly 5.5% seen once. The time point here: sample taken at primary tumor resection. Whole RNA, isolated from tumor, nontumor lung or frozen PBMC, was sequenced without prior sorting. Untreated early-stage non-small cell lung cancer patients, around 70 in total, were the donors. This entry is derived from a study of spatial heterogeneity in lung cancer. Across the whole study: The count of detected beta-chain sequences consistently exceeded that of alpha-chain sequences. The study's findings and limits: Blood carried ubiquitous expanded tumor TCRs more at resection than follow-up.

Sequences were derived from PBMCs, sampled at surgery. This receptor was identified in a male donor with early-stage non-small cell lung cancer. V usage is TRBV20-1 and J usage is TRBJ2-2; D possibly corresponds to TRBD1 (6 bases). CDR3 DNA: TGCAGTGCCCTACGGACAGCGAACACCGGGGAGCTGTTTTTT. Translation: CSALRTANTGELFF.